This T cell receptor beta chain was sequenced during a study of early T cells in non-severe SARS-CoV-2 infection. J gave up 3 bases and V 6 bases, and 9 bases lay outside the gene matches. The CDR3 spans 16 residues. In germline, CDR1 is MGHDK, CDR2 SYGVNS. The TCR library protocol was used to attach unique molecular identifiers. These identifiers were attached to individual cDNA molecules. MiXCR, applied by TCRdb to the 5' RACE reads, yields one record per CDR3 protein. The sample yields under 70,000 distinct CDR3 sequences, 11% seen once. This clonotype was recorded a few times. The chain joins TRBV25-1 to TRBJ2-1; 9 nucleotides match TRBD2. This receptor was obtained from an adult who was a healthcare worker with PCR-confirmed SARS-CoV-2 infection or an uninfected control (not recorded which). The sample comprised whole blood. CDR3 residues: CASSSGLAGFYNEQFF. The CDR3, as DNA: TGTGCCAGCAGCTCCGGGCTAGCGGGGTTCTACAATGAGCAGTTCTTC.